These 18 T cell receptor beta chains share one sample of origin, sequenced in a study of metastatic and nonmetastatic thyroid tumors. Via MiXCR, TCRdb re-called the PCR reads. The sample lists 20,000 to 25,000 clones; less than 20% were seen once. All patients were treatment-naive before thyroid surgery. Sequenced input: blood. These TCRs come from a female donor with papillary thyroid cancer or a benign thyroid nodule (not recorded which). Some clones in this sample may be carry-over from other donors' samples.

This clone was found many times. J is TRBJ1-4 and V is TRBV9, with D hard to call. This CDR3 comprises 13 residues. Per germline, CDR1 SGDLS and CDR2 YYNGEE. The V end lost 0 bases, the J end lost 5 bases, and 5 bases lay between the germline ends. This CDR3 is CASSVGGNEKLFF. Here the CDR3 DNA reads TGTGCCAGCAGCGTAGGTGGAAATGAAAAACTGTTTTTT.

The chain links TRBV14 to TRBJ2-5; possible D gene TRBD2, 5 bases. The CDR3 extends over 13 amino acids. V lost 5 bases, J lost 8 bases, and 15 bases lay in between. From germline, CDR1 is SGHDN and CDR2 FVKESK. CDR3 sequence: CASSERSQYTQYF. The CDR3 coding sequence is TGTGCCAGCAGCGAGCGGAGTCAATATACCCAGTACTTC.

This clone was recorded only once. The V gene is TRBV5-1, the J gene TRBJ2-5; possible D gene TRBD2, 6 bases. The CDR3 extends over 18 amino acids. V was clipped by 4 bases and J by 5 bases, with 27 bases between them. CDR1 is SGHRS and CDR2 is YFSETQ in the germline V gene. CDR3 in amino acids: CASSPTRGRQSPGETQYF. Written as DNA, the CDR3 is TGCGCCAGCAGCCCGACCCGGGGGAGACAATCCCCCGGGGAGACCCAGTACTTC.

This clone was seen repeatedly, ten times or more. The gene calls are TRBV5-5 and TRBJ2-1, with 10 bases lining up with TRBD1. The CDR3 loop spans 16 amino acids. In germline, CDR1 is SGHKS, CDR2 YYEKEE (reference sequence). V was pared by 1 base and J by 3 bases, with 4 bases of the junction left unmatched. This chain's CDR3 is CASSLPTGGLYNEQFF. As DNA, the CDR3 is TGTGCCAGCAGCTTGCCGACAGGGGGCCTCTACAATGAGCAGTTCTTC.

In its sample, this clone was seen a few times. The chain couples TRBV6-1 to TRBJ2-1; possibly TRBD1 or TRBD2 for D (6 bases each). Germline loops: CDR1 MNHNS, CDR2 SASEGT. The length of the CDR3 is 15 residues. Trimming shortened V by 2 bases and J by 15 bases, and 23 bases separated the two germline ends. DNA for the CDR3: TGTGCCAGCAGTGAACGGGGTTTGGAGGGGGTAGTTGGGTTCTTC. Translating it yields CASSERGLEGVVGFF.

This clone was recorded at least ten times. The chain links TRBV6-5 to TRBJ2-5; 7 bases match TRBD2. The germline CDR1 and CDR2 sequences are MNHEY and SVGAGI. V shed 4 bases and J 2 bases; nucleotides not matched to a gene: 7. The CDR3 is 15 residues long. The CDR3 region is CASSFTGGVQETQYF. DNA of the CDR3: TGTGCCAGCAGTTTTACTGGGGGGGTACAAGAGACCCAGTACTTC.

Points on this clone: Compared with germline, one end of the junction differs, possibly owing to a read error. In DNA form, the CDR3 reads TGCAGTGCTAGACCCCCTAGCGTGGGTCTCTCCCACGAGCAGTACTTC. It encodes CSARPPSVGLSHEQYF. This chain uses TRBV20-1 with TRBJ2-7; a weak D match, TRBD2 (6 bases). The CDR3 is 16 amino acids. Germline lookup yields CDR1 DFQATT and CDR2 SNEGSKA (reference sequence).

This clone is a singleton in its sample. Here the CDR3 reads CASSLDGAGANVLTF. The CDR3 coding sequence is TGTGCCAGCAGCCTTGACGGGGCTGGGGCCAACGTCCTGACTTTC. V is TRBV7-2 and J is TRBJ2-6; tentative D call: TRBD2 (5 bases). This CDR3 has 15 residues. V was shortened by 5 bases and J by 2 bases, with 10 bases between the two germline ends. CDR1 is SGHTA and CDR2 is FQGNSA in the germline V gene.

This clone has a count of ten or more. The chain carries TRBV20-1 and TRBJ1-2, with a possible D match to TRBD1 (5 bases). The germline gives CDR1 DFQATT, CDR2 SNEGSKA (reference sequence). V lost 4 bases and J 4 bases, leaving 13 bases between the germline ends. The CDR3 is 13 residues long. CDR3 protein: CSANQYRSYGYTF. In DNA form, the CDR3 reads TGCAGTGCTAATCAATACAGGAGCTATGGCTACACCTTC.

This clone has a count of ten or more. This could be a read error, since a much larger clone is one nucleotide away. This specimen includes other DNA sequences encoding the same CDR3. The chain is built from TRBV6-1 and TRBJ1-1; unclear D gene. This CDR3 spans 13 amino acids. The ends were cut back, 7 bases at V and 0 bases at J, with 9 bases in the middle. Germline V lookup: CDR1 MNHNS, CDR2 SASEGT. This CDR3 is CASMQGLNTEAFF. CDR3 DNA: TGTGCCAGCATGCAAGGCTTGAACACTGAAGCTTTCTTT.

Many counts were recorded for this clone. The chain combines TRBV2 with TRBJ2-3; 10 bases map to TRBD2. The V gene end was trimmed by 6 bases and the J gene end by 5 bases; junction bases not matched to a gene: 5. CDR3 length: 14 residues. The germline CDR1 and CDR2 sequences are SNHLY and FYNNEI. The CDR3 reads CASRAGGPVDTQYF. CDR3 sequence (DNA): TGTGCCAGCAGAGCGGGAGGGCCGGTAGATACGCAGTATTTT.

This clone counts as medium-sized (0.01 to 0.1%). The rearrangement links TRBV19 to TRBJ1-2; 8 nucleotides agree with TRBD1. The CDR3 sequence is 13 residues long. J was trimmed by 4 bases and V by 5 bases; bases with no gene match: 3. Germline-derived CDR1 and CDR2 are LNHDA and SQIVND (reference sequence). The CDR3 here is CASSPDRAYGYTF. CDR3 nucleotide sequence: TGTGCCAGTAGTCCGGACAGGGCCTATGGCTACACCTTC.

On this clone itself: One end of the junction is discordant with germline, which a read error may explain. The chain joins TRBV6-1 to TRBJ2-1; D gene unclear. The germline gives CDR1 MNHNS, CDR2 SASEGT. The CDR3 spans 17 residues. CDR3 bases: TGTGCCAGCAGTGAAGACGTTATTGGCGGATCCTACAATGAGCGGTTCTTC. Protein: CASSEDVIGGSYNERFF.

Regarding this clone: A read error is possible here, since a much larger clone lies one base away. The chain couples TRBV20-1 to TRBJ2-5; 7 nucleotides align to TRBD2. After removal of 8 bases from V and 0 bases from J, the junction contained 6 bases not matched to a gene. From germline, CDR1 is DFQATT and CDR2 SNEGSKA (reference sequence). The CDR3 is made up of 13 amino acids. The CDR3 spells CSSTRGYQETQYF. CDR3 DNA: TGCAGTTCCACGCGGGGGTACCAAGAGACCCAGTACTTC.

This clone was observed many times. The rearrangement joins TRBV9 to TRBJ2-1, with 13 bases lining up with TRBD2. From germline, CDR1 is SGDLS and CDR2 YYNGEE. Unmatched junction bases numbered 17, after V lost 4 bases and J lost 10 bases. The CDR3 is 18 residues long. The CDR3 reads CASSRTLRTSGGPAEQFF. CDR3 in DNA: TGTGCCAGCAGCCGAACCTTGAGGACTAGCGGGGGTCCGGCAGAGCAGTTCTTC. Filled out from reference TRBV9 and TRBJ2-1, the complete variable domain reads DSGVTQTPKHLITATGQRVTLRCSPRSGDLSVYWYQQSLDQGLQFLIQYYNGEERAKGNILERFSAQQFPDLHSELNLSSLELGDSALYFCASSRTLRTSGGPAEQFFGPGTRLTVL.

This clone was recorded many times. The chain uses TRBV7-3 and TRBJ2-1; 10 nucleotides agree with TRBD2. This CDR3 has 15 residues. CDR1 is SGHTA, CDR2 FQGTGA, per germline. J gave up 4 bases and V 5 bases, and 5 bases lay outside the gene matches. CDR3 bases: TGTGCCAGCAGCCGATATAGCGGGGGGTACAATGAGCAGTTCTTC. It is translated as CASSRYSGGYNEQFF.

This clone was seen ten or more times. The chain recombines TRBV20-1 with TRBJ2-1, with TRBD1 identical over 8 bases. CDR1 and CDR2 (germline): DFQATT, SNEGSKA (reference sequence). Trimming took 5 bases from V and 7 from J; bases not matched to a gene: 16. CDR3 length: 16 residues. CDR3: CSADQPPGGANNEQFF. For the CDR3, the DNA is TGCAGTGCTGATCAACCCCCAGGGGGCGCGAATAATGAGCAGTTCTTC.

This clone is labeled medium-sized. The J gene is TRBJ1-2, the V gene TRBV2, with D tentatively TRBD1 (6 bases). Germline loops: CDR1 SNHLY, CDR2 FYNNEI. This CDR3 has 14 amino acids. Deletions cut 5 bases from V and 0 bases from J, with 10 bases between. DNA of the CDR3: TGTGCCAGCAGTCCAGGGGCAGCTAACTATGGCTACACCTTC. This sequence encodes CASSPGAANYGYTF.